This TCR beta chain was found in a study of blood T cell repertoires in COVID-19. Study at large: In each case, the material was cDNA or gDNA derived from T cells, B-cell-depleted T cells, or PBMCs.

As originally analysed: Reference gene primer amplification in the assay estimated nucleated cell counts. Sequencing was performed with immunoSEQ multiplex PCR; in TCRdb, only in-frame clones are kept and a portion is missing. V, J and clone size are those of that table, while D and trimming were read from the DNA. The sample has 65,000 to 85,000 clones; around 78% are singletons. The CDR3 is 14 amino acids. Per germline, CDR1 SNHLY and CDR2 FYNNEI. V dropped 6 bases and J dropped 6; count of bases not matched to a gene: 7. The sequence derives from a human donor in a cohort sampled during active COVID-19. The genes are TRBV2 and TRBJ2-7, with 11 bases matching TRBD1. The sequenced sample consisted of peripheral blood. This CDR3 reads CASSSGQGASEQYF. CDR3 in DNA: TGTGCCAGCAGCTCCGGACAGGGGGCGTCCGAGCAGTACTTC.